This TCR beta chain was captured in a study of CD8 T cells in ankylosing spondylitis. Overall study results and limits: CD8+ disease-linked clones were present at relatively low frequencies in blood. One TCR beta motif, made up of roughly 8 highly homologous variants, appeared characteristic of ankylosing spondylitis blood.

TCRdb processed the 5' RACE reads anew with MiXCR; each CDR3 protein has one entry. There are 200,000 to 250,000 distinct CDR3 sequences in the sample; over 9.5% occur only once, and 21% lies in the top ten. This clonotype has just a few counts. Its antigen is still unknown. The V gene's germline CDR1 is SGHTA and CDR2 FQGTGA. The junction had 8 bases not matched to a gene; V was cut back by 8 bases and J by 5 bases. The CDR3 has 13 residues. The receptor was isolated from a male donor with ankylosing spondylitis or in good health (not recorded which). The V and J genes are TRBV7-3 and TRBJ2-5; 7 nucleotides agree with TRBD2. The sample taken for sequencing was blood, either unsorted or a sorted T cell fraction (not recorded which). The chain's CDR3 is CASSGGGGETQYF. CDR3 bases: TGTGCCAGCTCAGGCGGGGGTGGTGAGACCCAGTACTTC.